This T cell receptor (beta chain) is from a study of T cells in Graves' hyperthyroidism and ophthalmopathy (dated by TCRdb to about 2019). Study-level background: Peripheral blood samples were taken at initial diagnosis, before any treatment was given. To identify TCR V-J signatures that set the groups apart, the researchers used a discovery cohort of 95 to 100 patients, made up of under 50 with Graves' ophthalmopathy and 55 to 65 with stable Graves' hyperthyroidism. Once sampling was done, hyperthyroidism patients were given methimazole at a starting dose of 30 mg daily, whereas ophthalmopathy patients were given high-dose intravenous methylprednisolone. Whether ophthalmopathy could be predicted prospectively was tested in an independent validation cohort made up of 18 to 20 hyperthyroidism patients plus 17 patients who later progressed to ophthalmopathy. The study also compared thyroid tissue and blood T-cell repertoires from roughly six Graves' hyperthyroidism patients. The roughly 100 discovery patients were divided at random into training and test sets in a 7:3 ratio. The paper describes TCR Vbeta CDR3 sequencing of 135 peripheral blood samples, made up of 43 ophthalmopathy patients, 70 to 75 hyperthyroidism patients and 17 progressor patients.

Hyperthyroidism patients were newly diagnosed, had a disease duration of under 2 months, and were aged 18 to 65 years. Any patient with an uncontrolled infection, another autoimmune disease, pregnancy or lactation was excluded. Clinical symptoms, serum thyroxine and TRAb, thyroid ultrasound, and orbital computed tomography formed the basis for the diagnoses. For progressor patients, blood was drawn at the first diagnosis of hyperthyroidism, before any ophthalmopathy symptoms had appeared. Ficoll-Paque density gradient centrifugation was used to isolate PBMCs from approximately 10 ml of fresh peripheral blood. Patients classed as progressors first received a Graves' hyperthyroidism diagnosis and then went on to develop ophthalmopathy during follow-up. Total RNA was extracted with Trizol reagent, and quality was checked on an Agilent 2100 Bioanalyzer. Points on this clonotype: Its specific antigen is unknown. No much larger clone exists at a distance of one base, and base qualities are not known.

Overall results and qualifications from the work: A 13 V-J signature model separated ophthalmopathy from stable hyperthyroidism, with nearly 90% sensitivity and 81% to 82% specificity in cross-validation and 80%/75% in testing. Most expanded thyroid clonotypes (frequency above 0.001) were also detected in blood, suggesting blood repertoires may reflect thyroid immune responses. No statistical method was used to set the sample size in advance, and investigators knew the group allocation. In validation, progression to ophthalmopathy was predicted by the model with 70.59% sensitivity and under 85% specificity, a median of around 5.9 months before onset.

The TCR beta CDR3 regions were amplified from the RNA transcripts. A first-round RT-PCR of the TCR CDR3 used the HTBI primer set with the Qiagen OneStep RT-PCR kit. A second multiplex PCR round built the libraries, followed by size selection and purification. Paired-end sequencing of the libraries was performed with 100 bp reads on an Illumina HiSeq2000. In the original analysis: SOAPnuke was used to process the raw data, with reads discarded if the reads contained adapters or uncalled bases, had a mean Phred below 15, or lacked an exact constant-primer or identifier match. COPE v1.2.5 was used to merge the high-quality paired reads, and each unique nucleotide sequence was defined as a clonotype. MiTCR v1.1 was used to align clonotypes to the IMGT TRBV, TRBD and TRBJ reference segments. Only V-J combinations with frequency above 0.0001, covering 99% to 99.2% of repertoires, were analysed. The TCS score was defined as F50 (clonal expansion) divided by E x V (chaos), with BLOSUM62-based TCRdist calculated between CDR3 peptides within each V-J. Welch's t-statistics and random forest reduced roughly 540 V-J features to 10 to 15, which were used in a naive Bayes classifier (R e1071). TCRdb passed the public sequencing reads through fastp at Q25 and MiXCR, retaining productive beta sequences. Identical CDR3 protein sequences are pooled into one entry, listed with their most common genes and DNA. The V and J calls, along with clone size, are taken from TCRdb and not from the paper's own processing. The sample table shows about 160,000 distinct CDR3 sequences, and 9.4% are seen once. The top ten hold approximately 20% of the sample.

This TCR came from a woman between 18 and 29 years old with Graves' hyperthyroidism that later progressed to Graves' ophthalmopathy. Material for sequencing was blood.

This receptor has the CDR3 CASSQGGRGYTGELFF. The bases read TGTGCCAGCAGCCAAGGGGGCCGGGGGTACACCGGGGAGCTGTTTTTT. Rearrangement joined TRBV4-2 to TRBJ2-2, with a weak D call of TRBD2 (6 bases match). The germline V gene yields LGHNA for CDR1 and YNFKEQ for CDR2. Including cysteine and phenylalanine, the CDR3 has 16 amino acids. CDR3 DNA is the only sequence kept; it has 48 bases, read in frame from the first base. V is clipped by 1 base and J by 3 bases, and the sequence between their germline boundaries is 12 bases long.